This T cell receptor beta chain emerged from a study of human T cells and chemical hapten exposure. TCRdb called the RACE reads again in MiXCR, with one record for every CDR3 protein. The sample consists of about 97,000 distinct CDR3 sequences, less than 35% of them appearing once. The V end was cut by 6 bases, the J end by 1 base, with 17 bases between. The CDR3 spans 15 residues. Germline V CDR1 and CDR2: SQVTM, ANQGSEA. Time point specified: patch test 3, about 24 weeks after DPC sensitization. Treatment reported: therapeutic diphenylcyclopropenone sensitization with weekly scalp DPC. Sequencing used whole blood, obtained in connection with sensitization to the hapten diphenylcyclopropenone (DPC). The receptor comes from a middle-aged man with alopecia areata. Some clones in this sample may be carry-over from other donors' samples. The chain employs TRBV29-1 and TRBJ2-3, with D perhaps matching TRBD2 (6 bases). In nucleotides, the CDR3 is TGCAGCGTGGCCCGTAGGGCTAGCGGCACAGATACGCAGTATTTT. It encodes CSVARRASGTDTQYF.